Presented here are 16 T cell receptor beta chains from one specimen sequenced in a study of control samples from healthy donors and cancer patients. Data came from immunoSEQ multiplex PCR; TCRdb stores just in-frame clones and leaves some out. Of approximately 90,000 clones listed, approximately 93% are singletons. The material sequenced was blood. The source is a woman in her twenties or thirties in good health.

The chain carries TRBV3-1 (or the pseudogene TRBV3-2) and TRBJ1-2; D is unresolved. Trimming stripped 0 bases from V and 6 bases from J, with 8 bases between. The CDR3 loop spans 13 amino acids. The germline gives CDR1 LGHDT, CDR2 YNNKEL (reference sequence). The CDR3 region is CASSQEWPDGYTF. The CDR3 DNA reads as TGTGCCAGCAGCCAAGAGTGGCCAGATGGCTACACCTTC.

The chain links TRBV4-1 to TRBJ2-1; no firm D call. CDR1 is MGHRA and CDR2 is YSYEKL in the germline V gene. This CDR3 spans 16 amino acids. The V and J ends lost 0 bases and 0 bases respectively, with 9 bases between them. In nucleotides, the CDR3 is TGCGCCAGCAGCCAAGATGAGTACAGCTCCTACAATGAGCAGTTCTTC. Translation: CASSQDEYSSYNEQFF.

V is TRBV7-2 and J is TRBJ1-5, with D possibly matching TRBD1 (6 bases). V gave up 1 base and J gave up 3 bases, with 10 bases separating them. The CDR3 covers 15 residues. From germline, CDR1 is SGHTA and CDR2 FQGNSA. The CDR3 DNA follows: TGTGCCAGCAGCTTAGTCGGACAGTCCAATCAGCCCCAGCATTTT. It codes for CASSLVGQSNQPQHF. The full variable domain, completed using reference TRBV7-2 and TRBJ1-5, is GAGVSQSPSNKVTEKGKDVELRCDPISGHTALYWYRQSLGQGLEFLIYFQGNSAPDKSGLPSDRFSAERTGGSVSTLTIQRTQQEDSAVYLCASSLVGQSNQPQHFGDGTRLSIL.

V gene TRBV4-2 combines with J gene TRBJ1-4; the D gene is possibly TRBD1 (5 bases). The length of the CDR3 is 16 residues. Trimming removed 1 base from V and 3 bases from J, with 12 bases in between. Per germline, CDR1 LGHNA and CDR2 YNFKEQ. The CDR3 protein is CASSQVGGGANEKLFF. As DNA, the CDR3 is TGTGCCAGCAGCCAAGTGGGTGGGGGGGCTAATGAAAAACTGTTTTTT.

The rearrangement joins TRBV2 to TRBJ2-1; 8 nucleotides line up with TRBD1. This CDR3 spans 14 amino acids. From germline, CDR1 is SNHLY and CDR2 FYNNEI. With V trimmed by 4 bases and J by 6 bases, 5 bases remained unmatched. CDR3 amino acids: CASSVDRVVNEQFF. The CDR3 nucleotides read TGTGCCAGCAGTGTGGACAGGGTGGTCAATGAGCAGTTCTTC.

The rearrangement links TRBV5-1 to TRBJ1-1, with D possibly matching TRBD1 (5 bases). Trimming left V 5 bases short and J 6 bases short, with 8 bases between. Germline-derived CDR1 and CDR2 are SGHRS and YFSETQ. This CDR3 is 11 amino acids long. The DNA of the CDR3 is TGCGCCAGCAGTCTGGGGGCTGAAGCTTTCTTT. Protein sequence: CASSLGAEAFF.

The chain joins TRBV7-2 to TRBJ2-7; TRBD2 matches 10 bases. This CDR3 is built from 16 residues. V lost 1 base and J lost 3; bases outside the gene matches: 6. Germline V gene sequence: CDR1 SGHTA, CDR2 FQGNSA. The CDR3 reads CASSLGASGRFYEQYF. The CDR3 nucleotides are TGTGCCAGCAGCTTAGGGGCTAGCGGGAGATTCTACGAGCAGTACTTC.

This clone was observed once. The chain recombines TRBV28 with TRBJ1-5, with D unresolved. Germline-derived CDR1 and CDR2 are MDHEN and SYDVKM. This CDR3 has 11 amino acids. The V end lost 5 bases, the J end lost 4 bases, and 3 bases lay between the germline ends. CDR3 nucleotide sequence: TGTGCCAGCAGTATAAATCAGCCCCAGCATTTT. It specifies CASSINQPQHF.

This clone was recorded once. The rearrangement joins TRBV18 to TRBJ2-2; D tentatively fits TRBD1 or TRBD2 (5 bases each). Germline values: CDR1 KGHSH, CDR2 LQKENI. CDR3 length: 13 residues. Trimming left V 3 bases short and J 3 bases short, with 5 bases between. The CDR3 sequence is CASSPGDTGELFF. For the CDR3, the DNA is TGTGCCAGCTCACCGGGGGACACCGGGGAGCTGTTTTTT.

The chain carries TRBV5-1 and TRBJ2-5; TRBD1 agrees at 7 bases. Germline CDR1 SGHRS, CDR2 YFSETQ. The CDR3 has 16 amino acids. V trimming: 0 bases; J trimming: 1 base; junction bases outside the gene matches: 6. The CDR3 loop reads CASSLGSGQTQETQYF. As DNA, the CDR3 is TGCGCCAGCAGCTTGGGGTCGGGACAGACCCAAGAGACCCAGTACTTC.

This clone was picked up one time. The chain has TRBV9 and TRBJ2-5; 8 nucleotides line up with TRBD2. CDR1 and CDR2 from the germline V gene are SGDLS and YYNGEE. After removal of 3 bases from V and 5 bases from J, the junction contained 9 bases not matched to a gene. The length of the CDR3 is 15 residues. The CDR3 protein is CASSERAGEGETQYF. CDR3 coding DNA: TGTGCCAGCAGCGAGAGAGCGGGGGAGGGGGAGACCCAGTACTTC.

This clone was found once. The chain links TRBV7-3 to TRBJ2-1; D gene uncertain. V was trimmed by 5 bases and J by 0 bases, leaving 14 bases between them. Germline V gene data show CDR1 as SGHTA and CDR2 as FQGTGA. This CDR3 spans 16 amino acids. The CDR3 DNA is TGTGCCAGCAGCGCCCAACCTTTGAGCTCCTACAATGAGCAGTTCTTC. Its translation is CASSAQPLSSYNEQFF.

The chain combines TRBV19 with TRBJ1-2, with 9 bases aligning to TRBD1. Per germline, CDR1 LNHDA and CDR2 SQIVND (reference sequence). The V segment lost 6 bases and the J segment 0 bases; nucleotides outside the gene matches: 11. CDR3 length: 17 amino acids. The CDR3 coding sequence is TGTGCCAGTAGGCCGGGACAGGGCGGAATAGCTAACTATGGCTACACCTTC. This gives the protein CASRPGQGGIANYGYTF.

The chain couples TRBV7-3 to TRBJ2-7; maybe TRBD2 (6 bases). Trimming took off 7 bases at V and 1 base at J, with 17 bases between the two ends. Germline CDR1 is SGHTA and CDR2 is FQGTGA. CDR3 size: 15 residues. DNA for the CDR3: TGTGCCAGCAATAGTGGCGGGGCCTCTTCCTACGAGCAGTACTTC. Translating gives CASNSGGASSYEQYF.

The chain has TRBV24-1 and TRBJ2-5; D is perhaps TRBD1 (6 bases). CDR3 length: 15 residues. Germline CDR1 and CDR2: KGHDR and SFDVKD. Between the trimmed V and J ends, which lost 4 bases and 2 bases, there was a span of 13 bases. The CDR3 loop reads CATSEPQGTQETQYF. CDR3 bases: TGTGCCACCAGTGAACCACAGGGAACACAAGAGACCCAGTACTTC.

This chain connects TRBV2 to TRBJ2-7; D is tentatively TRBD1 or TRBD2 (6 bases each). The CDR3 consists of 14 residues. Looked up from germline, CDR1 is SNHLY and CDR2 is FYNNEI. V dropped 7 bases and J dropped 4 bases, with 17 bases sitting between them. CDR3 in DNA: TGTGCCAGCATCCGGGGGACAAAAACTTACGAGCAGTACTTC. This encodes CASIRGTKTYEQYF.